One sample yielded the 30 T cell receptor beta chains listed below, sequenced in a study of cytomegalovirus exposure and HLA in healthy donors. This PCR relied on a set of 60 Vbeta primers and 13 Jbeta primers. Sequencing was performed with immunoSEQ multiplex PCR; in TCRdb, only in-frame clones are kept and a portion is missing. The sample holds some 140,000 clones, about three quarters seen once. The sequenced material came from PBMCs. The source of these receptors is a woman between 40 and 55 years old in good health and CMV-seronegative.

The chain joins TRBV7-2 to TRBJ2-2, with D tentatively TRBD1 (6 bases). V lost 3 bases and J lost 1, with 9 bases in between. The CDR3 totals 15 residues. The germline gives CDR1 SGHTA, CDR2 FQGNSA. CDR3 nucleotide sequence: TGTGCCAGCAGCTTTCCGGGACAGAACACCGGGGAGCTGTTTTTT. This sequence encodes CASSFPGQNTGELFF.

The chain recombines TRBV6-1 with TRBJ1-5; 9 nucleotides match TRBD1. Germline V gene lookup returns CDR1 MNHNS and CDR2 SASEGT. This CDR3 has 15 amino acids. The ends lost 5 bases at V and 6 bases at J; junction bases unmatched: 8. This chain's CDR3 is CASSPSTGGSQPQHF. The CDR3 nucleotides read TGTGCCAGCAGTCCCTCGACAGGGGGTAGTCAGCCCCAGCATTTT.

This chain links TRBV25-1 with TRBJ1-2, with TRBD1 as a possible D gene (5 bases). There are 16 residues in the CDR3. CDR1 and CDR2 from the germline V gene are MGHDK and SYGVNS. Trimming stripped 2 bases from V and 7 bases from J, with 20 bases between. The DNA for the CDR3 is TGTGCCAGCAGTGAAAGGAATATCGACAGTCGCCTTGGCTACACCTTC. This codes for CASSERNIDSRLGYTF.

The chain links TRBV6-1 to TRBJ1-6; possibly TRBD1 for D (5 bases). The length of the CDR3 is 13 residues. Germline V lookup: CDR1 MNHNS, CDR2 SASEGT. With 4 bases removed from V and 8 bases from J, the gap between germline ends came to 9 bases. CDR3 loop: CASSGQMDSPLHF. CDR3 coding DNA: TGTGCCAGCAGTGGACAGATGGATTCACCCCTCCACTTT.

The rearrangement uses TRBV11-1 and TRBJ2-5; D gene ambiguous. V was trimmed by 6 bases and J by 5 bases, leaving 16 bases between them. CDR1 and CDR2 from the germline V gene are SGHAT and FQDESV (reference sequence). The CDR3 is 14 amino acids. CDR3 sequence reads: CASSTHEVPETQYF. The CDR3, as DNA: TGTGCCAGCAGTACTCATGAAGTCCCGGAGACCCAGTACTTC.

In the case of this clone: This sample also contains other DNA sequences that code for the same CDR3. The chain uses TRBV5-6 and TRBJ2-7; 7 positions match TRBD1. V lost 1 base, J lost 3 bases, and 4 bases stayed unmatched. In germline, CDR1 is SGHDT, CDR2 YYEEEE. The CDR3 length is 14 residues. This CDR3 reads CASSLRTGLYEQYF. Written as DNA, the CDR3 is TGTGCCAGCAGCTTGCGGACAGGACTCTACGAGCAGTACTTC.

This chain joins TRBV5-4 and TRBJ1-6, with 7 bases aligning to TRBD1. Germline loops: CDR1 SGHNT, CDR2 YYREEE (reference sequence). The CDR3 sequence is 17 residues long. J lost 4 bases, V lost 1 base, and 8 bases had no gene match. The CDR3 DNA is TGTGCCAGCAGCTTGCCCAGCAGGGGGATTTATAATTCACCCCTCCACTTT. Amino acid sequence: CASSLPSRGIYNSPLHF.

This clone was observed once. This rearrangement joins TRBV5-6 to TRBJ2-7; perhaps TRBD2 as D (6 bases). CDR1 and CDR2 (germline): SGHDT, YYEEEE. V was pared by 5 bases and J by 2 bases, with 14 bases between. This CDR3 region has 14 residues. CDR3 sequence (DNA): TGTGCCAGCAGGGCTAGGGACTGGGCCTACGAGCAGTACTTC. This codes for CASRARDWAYEQYF.

This clone occurred once. This chain uses TRBV7-9 with TRBJ1-4, with 9 positions matching TRBD1. The V gene's germline CDR1 is SEHNR and CDR2 FQNEAQ (reference sequence). V lost 4 bases to trimming and J lost 3 bases; unmatched junction nucleotides: 6. The CDR3 spans 16 residues. The CDR3, as DNA: TGTGCCAGCAGCTCCGGGACAGGGAGCTCTAATGAAAAACTGTTTTTT. Residues: CASSSGTGSSNEKLFF. The whole variable domain, filled in from reference TRBV7-9 and TRBJ1-4, reads DTGVSQNPRHKITKRGQNVTFRCDPISEHNRLYWYRQTLGQGPEFLTYFQNEAQLEKSRLLSDRFSAERPKGSFSTLEIQRTEQGDSAMYLCASSSGTGSSNEKLFFGSGTQLSVL.

The V call is TRBV28, the J call TRBJ2-7; a weak D match, TRBD2 (5 bases). This CDR3 is built from 14 residues. The V and J ends lost 3 bases and 3 bases respectively, with 12 bases between them. In germline, CDR1 is MDHEN, CDR2 SYDVKM. This CDR3 reads CASSLGSTLYEQYF. In nucleotides, the CDR3 is TGTGCCAGCAGTTTGGGGAGTACCCTCTACGAGCAGTACTTC.

The chain employs TRBV6-1 and TRBJ2-5; 8 bases are a match to TRBD2. V dropped 5 bases and J dropped 5; count of bases not matched to a gene: 10. This CDR3 has 15 residues. Germline lookup yields CDR1 MNHNS and CDR2 SASEGT. The CDR3 nucleotides read TGTGCCAGCAGTCCTGGGACTAGGTTCGGGGAGACCCAGTACTTC. It specifies CASSPGTRFGETQYF.

J is TRBJ2-7 and V is TRBV2, with a weak D call TRBD1 (6 bases). The CDR3 sequence is 15 residues long. The germline V gene encodes CDR1 SNHLY and CDR2 FYNNEI. Trimming took 5 bases from V and 5 from J, leaving 19 bases between them. The CDR3 sequence: CASSYRAMGLDEQYF. CDR3 DNA sequence: TGTGCCAGCAGTTACAGGGCGATGGGCCTTGACGAGCAGTACTTC.

The chain has TRBV5-4 and TRBJ1-1; 7 positions agree with TRBD1. This CDR3 is built from 15 residues. The germline V gene has CDR1 SGHNT and CDR2 YYREEE (reference sequence). Trimming removed 0 bases from V and 0 bases from J; junction bases left unmatched: 2. The CDR3 loop reads CASSLAQGVNTEAFF. Here the CDR3 DNA reads TGTGCCAGCAGCTTGGCCCAGGGGGTGAACACTGAAGCTTTCTTT.

This clone was seen a single time. This chain uses TRBV7-9 with TRBJ1-1; TRBD1 matches 9 bases. Germline lookup yields CDR1 SEHNR and CDR2 FQNEAQ (reference sequence). This CDR3 is built from 16 residues. V lost 6 bases and J lost 5; bases outside the gene matches: 13. Here the CDR3 reads CASRTFPQGARTEAFF. CDR3 DNA sequence: TGTGCCAGCAGGACTTTCCCACAGGGGGCGCGAACTGAAGCTTTCTTT.

The V gene is TRBV11-3, the J gene TRBJ2-5; 8 bases agree with TRBD1. The CDR3 is 16 amino acids. V dropped 7 bases and J dropped 2; count of bases not matched to a gene: 12. Germline loops: CDR1 SGHNT, CDR2 YENEEA. CDR3 amino acids: CASTKDGNRGQETQYF. The CDR3 DNA follows: TGTGCCAGCACCAAAGACGGCAACAGGGGGCAAGAGACCCAGTACTTC.

This chain links TRBV4-1 with TRBJ2-3; 11 bases align to TRBD2. Germline CDR1 reads MGHRA; CDR2 reads YSYEKL. V lost 1 base and J lost 7; bases outside the gene matches: 7. CDR3 length equals 16 residues. The CDR3, as DNA: TGCGCCAGCAGCCAAGTGTGGGGACTAGCGGAGTATACGCAGTATTTT. Protein sequence: CASSQVWGLAEYTQYF.

CDR3 sequence (DNA): TGTGCCGCTACCCGGGACAGAGGAAACACCATATATTTT. Encoded protein: CAATRDRGNTIYF. The chain employs TRBV6-1 and TRBJ1-3, with 7 positions matching TRBD1. The CDR3 is 13 amino acids. J was trimmed by 4 bases and V by 11 bases; bases with no gene match: 8. CDR1 and CDR2 (germline): MNHNS, SASEGT.

The rearrangement uses TRBV27 and TRBJ2-7; D is possibly TRBD2 (5 bases). Germline V gene sequence: CDR1 MNHEY, CDR2 SMNVEV (reference sequence). The CDR3 length is 14 residues. Trimming stripped 7 bases from V and 1 base from J, with 14 bases between. The CDR3 loop is CASKSAGTSYEQYF. The CDR3 bases are TGTGCCAGCAAGAGCGCGGGCACATCCTACGAGCAGTACTTC.

The chain recombines TRBV6-6 with TRBJ1-1; D is unresolved. Trimming took off 5 bases at V and 2 bases at J, with 12 bases between the two ends. CDR1 and CDR2 from the germline V gene are MNHNY and SVGAGI (reference sequence). This CDR3 has 14 amino acids. CDR3 in amino acids: CASSPLTPNTEAFF. The CDR3 nucleotides read TGTGCCAGCAGTCCCCTGACTCCTAACACTGAAGCTTTCTTT.

V and J are TRBV15 and TRBJ2-2; 10 bases are a match to TRBD1. V gave up 4 bases and J gave up 6 bases; unmatched junction bases: 8. Germline V gene lookup returns CDR1 LNHNV and CDR2 YYDKDF (reference sequence). This CDR3 has 16 amino acids. In nucleotides, the CDR3 is TGTGCCACCAGCAAACCGGGACAGGGGTTGTCCGGGGAGCTGTTTTTT. Encoded protein: CATSKPGQGLSGELFF.

This rearrangement joins TRBV28 to TRBJ2-1; D is possibly TRBD1 (6 bases). V was shortened by 3 bases and J by 6 bases, with 12 bases between the two germline ends. The CDR3 has 14 residues. Germline values: CDR1 MDHEN, CDR2 SYDVKM. The CDR3 reads CASSFAGQRNEQFF. The CDR3 DNA reads as TGTGCCAGCAGTTTTGCCGGACAGCGCAATGAGCAGTTCTTC.

The gene calls are TRBV28 and TRBJ1-1, with D perhaps matching TRBD1 (5 bases). The ends were cut back, 3 bases at V and 1 base at J, with 12 bases in the middle. Per germline, CDR1 MDHEN and CDR2 SYDVKM. This CDR3 region has 15 residues. The CDR3 region is CASSLSTDRNTEAFF. The CDR3 coding sequence is TGTGCCAGCAGTTTGTCGACAGATAGGAACACTGAAGCTTTCTTT.

A few counts support this clone. The V and J genes are TRBV6-5 and TRBJ1-5; weak D call: TRBD1 (6 bases). This CDR3 region has 14 residues. Germline values: CDR1 MNHEY, CDR2 SVGAGI. Trimming cost V 7 bases and J 2 bases, with 12 bases left between them. The CDR3 sequence: CASTHRAGNQPQHF. CDR3 sequence (DNA): TGTGCCAGCACCCACAGGGCTGGCAATCAGCCCCAGCATTTT.

The rearrangement joins TRBV6-5 to TRBJ1-5; D not resolved. Germline V gene sequence: CDR1 MNHEY, CDR2 SVGAGI. CDR3 length: 14 residues. The V end lost 2 bases, the J end lost 2 bases, and 7 bases lay between the germline ends. This chain's CDR3 is CASSYMQGNQPQHF. The CDR3 region has the DNA TGTGCCAGCAGTTACATGCAGGGCAATCAGCCCCAGCATTTT.

This rearrangement joins TRBV6-6 to TRBJ1-1, with D maybe TRBD1 (5 bases). Looked up from germline, CDR1 is MNHNY and CDR2 is SVGAGI (reference sequence). The CDR3 runs to 14 residues. With 6 bases removed from V and 6 bases from J, the gap between germline ends came to 17 bases. Here the CDR3 reads CASSFKGYGAEAFF. For the CDR3, the DNA is TGTGCCAGCAGCTTCAAGGGGTATGGGGCTGAAGCTTTCTTT.

This chain links TRBV5-1 with TRBJ1-4, with TRBD1 as a possible D gene (5 bases). Germline V gene data show CDR1 as SGHRS and CDR2 as YFSETQ. The V end lost 4 bases, the J end lost 3 bases, and 25 bases lay between the germline ends. This CDR3 region has 19 residues. CDR3 coding DNA: TGCGCCAGCAGCCAGGTCTCCGGGACTGGAAATGGGGCTAATGAAAAACTGTTTTTT. Protein: CASSQVSGTGNGANEKLFF.

This clone appeared a few times. J is TRBJ2-7 and V is TRBV28; unclear D gene. This CDR3 contains 14 residues. Trimming stripped 5 bases from V and 0 bases from J, with 11 bases between. The germline V gene has CDR1 MDHEN and CDR2 SYDVKM. The CDR3 DNA sequence: TGTGCCAGCAGTGGGCAGCCCGCCTCCTACGAGCAGTACTTC. It is translated as CASSGQPASYEQYF.

V and J are TRBV5-1 and TRBJ1-4, with D hard to call. Germline V CDR1 and CDR2: SGHRS, YFSETQ. The CDR3 loop spans 15 amino acids. The V gene lost 5 bases and the J gene lost 3 bases, with 14 bases spanning the gap. The CDR3 loop reads CASSYDGDANEKLFF. The DNA for the CDR3 is TGCGCCAGCAGTTACGACGGGGATGCTAATGAAAAACTGTTTTTT.

This rearrangement joins TRBV2 to TRBJ2-7; 7 nucleotides agree with TRBD1. The end of the DNA fits TRBJ2-1 better, so the J call may be wrong. Germline CDR1 reads SNHLY; CDR2 reads FYNNEI. The CDR3 is 13 amino acids. Here the CDR3 DNA reads TGTGCCAGCCAGACAGGGCAGTACGATGAGCAGTTCTTC. Its translation: CASQTGQYDEQFF.

This chain joins TRBV9 and TRBJ2-1, with TRBD1 matching over 8 bases. The CDR3 has 14 residues. V shed 4 bases, J shed 7 bases, and the junction held 7 bases outside the gene matches. Germline V lookup: CDR1 SGDLS, CDR2 YYNGEE. The CDR3 is CASSPGQGRNEQFF. CDR3 nucleotide sequence: TGTGCCAGCAGCCCTGGACAGGGAAGGAATGAGCAGTTCTTC.